This T cell receptor beta chain is drawn from a study of response to subunit inactivated influenza vaccine. Germline V CDR1 and CDR2: SEHNR, FQNEAQ (reference sequence). The length of the CDR3 is 17 residues. V shed 0 bases and J 5 bases; nucleotides not matched to a gene: 6. Study-level points and caveats: Few new T cells, the authors suggested, are recruited by each seasonal influenza vaccination.

TCRdb recomputed calls from the RT-PCR reads with MiXCR, one row per CDR3 protein. This sample has hundreds of thousands of distinct CDR3 sequences; approximately 7.6% occur once, and the top ten carry 10% to 15%. Turning to this clonotype: Antigen: not known.

This receptor was taken from a man aged 50-75 years who received an inactivated influenza vaccine. The J gene is TRBJ2-1, the V gene TRBV7-9, with TRBD2 matching over 11 bases. Material: PBMCs from blood, obtained roughly 24 months after vaccination. The CDR3 here is CASSLALTTSGDNEQFF. In nucleotides, the CDR3 is TGTGCCAGCAGCTTAGCGCTTACGACTAGCGGGGACAATGAGCAGTTCTTC.